This TCR beta chain was identified in a study of blood T cell repertoires in COVID-19. Study-wide context: Acute and convalescent COVID-19 samples came from the United States, Italy and Spain.

As handled by the study authors: Reference gene primer amplification gave estimated nucleated cell counts. The repertoire was sequenced with immunoSEQ multiplex PCR; TCRdb's copy has only in-frame clones and lacks some. For V, J and clone size, that table is used; D and trimming come from the DNA. The data show about 120,000 clones, 85% to 90% seen once. The CDR3 sequence is 14 residues long. The junction had 1 base not matched to a gene; V was cut back by 6 bases and J by 0 bases. Germline values: CDR1 SNHLY, CDR2 FYNNEI. The chain couples TRBV2 to TRBJ2-7; TRBD1 aligns across 11 bases. Sequenced sample: peripheral blood. The clonotype comes from a man between 65 and 79 years old with active or convalescent COVID-19. The CDR3 sequence: CASRGTGGSYEQYF. CDR3 nucleotide sequence: TGTGCCAGCAGGGGGACAGGGGGCTCCTACGAGCAGTACTTC. The full variable domain, its missing parts supplied by reference TRBV2 and TRBJ2-7, is EPEVTQTPSHQVTQMGQEVILRCVPISNHLYFYWYRQILGQKVEFLVSFYNNEISEKSEIFDDQFSVERPDGSNFTLKIRSTKLEDSAMYFCASRGTGGSYEQYFGPGTRLTVT.